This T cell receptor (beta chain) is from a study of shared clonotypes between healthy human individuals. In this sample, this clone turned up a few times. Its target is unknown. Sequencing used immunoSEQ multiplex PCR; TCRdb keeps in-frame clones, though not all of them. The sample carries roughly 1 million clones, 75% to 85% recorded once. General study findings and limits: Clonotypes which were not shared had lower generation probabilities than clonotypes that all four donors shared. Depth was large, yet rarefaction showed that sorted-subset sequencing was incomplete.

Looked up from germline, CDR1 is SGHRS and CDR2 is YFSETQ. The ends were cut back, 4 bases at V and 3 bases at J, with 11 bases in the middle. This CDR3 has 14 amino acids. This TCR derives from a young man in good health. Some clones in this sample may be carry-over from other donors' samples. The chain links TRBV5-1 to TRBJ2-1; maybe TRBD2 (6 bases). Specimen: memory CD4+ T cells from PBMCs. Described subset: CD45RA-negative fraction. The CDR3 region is CASSGSGNYNEQFF. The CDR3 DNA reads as TGCGCCAGCAGCGGTAGCGGAAACTACAATGAGCAGTTCTTC.